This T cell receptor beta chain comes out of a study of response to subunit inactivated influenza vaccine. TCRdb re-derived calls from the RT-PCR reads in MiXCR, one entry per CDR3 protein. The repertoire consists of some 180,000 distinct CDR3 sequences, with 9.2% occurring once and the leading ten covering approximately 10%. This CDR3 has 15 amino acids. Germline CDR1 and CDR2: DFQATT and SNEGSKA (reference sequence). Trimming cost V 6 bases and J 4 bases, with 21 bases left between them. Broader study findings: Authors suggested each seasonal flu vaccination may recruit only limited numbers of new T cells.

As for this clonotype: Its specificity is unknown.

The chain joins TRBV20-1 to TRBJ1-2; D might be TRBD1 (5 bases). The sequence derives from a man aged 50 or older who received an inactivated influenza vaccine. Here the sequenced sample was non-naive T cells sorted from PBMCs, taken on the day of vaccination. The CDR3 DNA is TGCAGTGCGAGGGGCGGGGCGGGACTCTCCTATGGCTACACCTTC. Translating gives CSARGGAGLSYGYTF.